This T cell receptor (beta chain) was obtained from a study of beta chain features in type 1 diabetes. This CDR3 has 13 amino acids. Germline V lookup: CDR1 MNHEY, CDR2 SVGAGI. V lost 7 bases and J lost 4, with 14 bases in between. Expressed TCRB transcripts were sequenced after all isolated RNA was converted to cDNA. The repertoire was sequenced with immunoSEQ multiplex PCR; TCRdb's copy has only in-frame clones and lacks some. The repertoire has 120,000 or so clones, around 16% of them found once; the top ten carry roughly 2.6%. CD4+ naive, central memory, regulatory and stem cell-like memory cells were sorted via CD45RO/CCR7/CD25/CD127/CD95/CD27. For this clone: Its target is unknown.

Study outcomes and limitations: Across all four CD4+ subsets, people with type 1 diabetes showed modestly shorter TCRB CDR3s. When VDJ junctions were examined, type 1 diabetes patients showed fewer insertions and more deletions.

This clonotype was sampled from a man younger than 35 with type 1 diabetes. The chain uses TRBV6-5 and TRBJ2-7, with D tentatively TRBD2 (6 bases). The sequenced sample was central memory CD4+ T cells from blood. The CDR3 DNA follows: TGTGCCAGCAAGGGGAGGAGCAGATACGAGCAGTACTTC. Encoded protein: CASKGRSRYEQYF.